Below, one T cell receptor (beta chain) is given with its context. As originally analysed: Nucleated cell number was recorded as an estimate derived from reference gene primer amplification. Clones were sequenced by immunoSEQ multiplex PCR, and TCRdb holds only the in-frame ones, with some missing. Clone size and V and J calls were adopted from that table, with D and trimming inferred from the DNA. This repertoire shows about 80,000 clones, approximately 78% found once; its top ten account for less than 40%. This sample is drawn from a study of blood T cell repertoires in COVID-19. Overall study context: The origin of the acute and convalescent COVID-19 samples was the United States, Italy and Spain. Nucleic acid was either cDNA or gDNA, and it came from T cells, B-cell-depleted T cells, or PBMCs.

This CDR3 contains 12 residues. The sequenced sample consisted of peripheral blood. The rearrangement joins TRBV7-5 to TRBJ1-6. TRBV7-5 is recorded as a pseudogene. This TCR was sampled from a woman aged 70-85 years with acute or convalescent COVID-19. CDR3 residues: CARSHPFAPLHF. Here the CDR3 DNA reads TGTGCCAGAAGCCACCCCTTTGCGCCCCTCCACTTT.